Each of the 15 T cell receptor beta chains below was sequenced from the same sample in a study of blood T cell repertoires in COVID-19. Some clones are missing from TCRdb's copy, which holds only in-frame ones; the method was immunoSEQ multiplex PCR. The data hold approximately 230,000 clones, with about 89% observed a single time. Material: PBMCs or T cells enriched from blood (not recorded which). The receptors were sampled from a woman in her 30s who had recovered from COVID-19.

The rearrangement joins TRBV7-8 to TRBJ2-7; unclear D gene. Trimming removed 2 bases from V and 0 bases from J, with 11 bases in between. CDR1 and CDR2 from the germline V gene are SGHVS and FQNEAQ. This CDR3 region has 15 residues. CDR3 in DNA: TGTGCCAGCAGCTTATTCGCCCACAGCTCCTACGAGCAGTACTTC. Translating it yields CASSLFAHSSYEQYF.

This clone was picked up a small number of times. The chain has TRBV18 and TRBJ1-1; D is unclear. Germline assignment: CDR1 KGHSH and CDR2 LQKENI. Trimming removed 3 bases from V and 4 bases from J, with 12 bases in between. CDR3 length: 14 residues. CDR3 in amino acids: CASSPSGMGTEAFF. The CDR3 coding sequence is TGTGCCAGCTCACCTTCGGGGATGGGCACTGAAGCTTTCTTT.

The chain carries TRBV30 and TRBJ2-1; TRBD2 matches at 13 bases. This CDR3 spans 21 amino acids. J was trimmed by 5 bases and V by 1 base; bases with no gene match: 20. Germline loops: CDR1 GTSNPN, CDR2 SVGIG (reference sequence). This CDR3 reads CAWSGIYGTSGANFRNNEQFF. CDR3 bases: TGTGCCTGGAGTGGAATTTACGGGACTAGCGGGGCTAACTTTAGAAACAATGAGCAGTTCTTC.

This chain joins TRBV7-9 and TRBJ2-7; 7 bases are a match to TRBD2. The CDR3 is 14 residues long. V lost 4 bases and J lost 2; bases outside the gene matches: 5. In germline, CDR1 is SEHNR, CDR2 FQNEAQ (reference sequence). The CDR3 nucleotides are TGTGCCAGCAGCTACGGGACTACCGCCTACGAGCAGTACTTC. Its translation: CASSYGTTAYEQYF.

The chain couples TRBV10-3 to TRBJ1-1; TRBD1 is a possible D gene (6 bases). Trimming took 5 bases from V and 3 from J, leaving 13 bases between them. This CDR3 spans 14 amino acids. Germline V gene sequence: CDR1 ENHRY, CDR2 SYGVKD. CDR3: CAISFTGRDTEAFF. As DNA, the CDR3 is TGTGCCATCAGTTTTACAGGGCGCGACACTGAAGCTTTCTTT.

The J gene is TRBJ2-1, the V gene TRBV15, with 7 bases matching TRBD2. With 0 bases clipped from V and 8 bases from J, the junction kept 7 bases outside the gene matches. The germline V gene has CDR1 LNHNV and CDR2 YYDKDF (reference sequence). There are 15 residues in the CDR3. CDR3 region: CATSRDTLAGDEQFF. The DNA of the CDR3 is TGTGCCACCAGCAGAGACACACTCGCGGGGGATGAGCAGTTCTTC.

The J gene is TRBJ2-2, the V gene TRBV15, with 9 positions matching TRBD2. This CDR3 has 16 residues. V lost 0 bases and J lost 6; bases outside the gene matches: 5. Germline V gives CDR1 LNHNV, CDR2 YYDKDF (reference sequence). CDR3 nucleotides: TGTGCCACCAGCAGAGAGAGCGGGAGGACGGCCGGGGAGCTGTTTTTT. Residues: CATSRESGRTAGELFF.

The chain employs TRBV7-2 and TRBJ1-1; no reliable D call. The germline V gene has CDR1 SGHTA and CDR2 FQGNSA. V was pared by 1 base and J by 3 bases, with 9 bases between. The CDR3 covers 14 residues. The CDR3 reads CASSLENRDTEAFF. The DNA of the CDR3 is TGTGCCAGCAGCTTAGAGAACAGAGACACTGAAGCTTTCTTT.

This clone was counted a single time. The chain joins TRBV30 to TRBJ2-5; 9 bases map to TRBD2. The V gene's germline CDR1 is GTSNPN and CDR2 SVGIG (reference sequence). Trimming took 4 bases from V and 5 from J; bases not matched to a gene: 8. The CDR3 sequence is 14 residues long. CDR3 in DNA: TGTGCCTGGAATTCGGCGGGAGGGTTGGAGACCCAGTACTTC. Encoded protein: CAWNSAGGLETQYF.

The genes are TRBV10-3 and TRBJ2-7; 11 nucleotides align to TRBD2. This CDR3 is 14 amino acids long. CDR1 is ENHRY, CDR2 SYGVKD, per germline. The trim removed 6 bases at V and 2 bases at J, leaving 3 bases unmatched. The CDR3 nucleotides are TGTGCCATCAGCGGGACTAGCGGAGCCTACGAGCAGTACTTC. This gives the protein CAISGTSGAYEQYF.

This chain joins TRBV3-1 (or the pseudogene TRBV3-2) and TRBJ2-1; D may be TRBD2 (6 bases). Per the germline V gene, CDR1 is LGHDT and CDR2 is YNNKEL (reference sequence). CDR3 length: 16 residues. V lost 4 bases and J lost 2, with 15 bases in between. In DNA form, the CDR3 reads TGTGCCAGCAGCCCCCGAGGAGGGAGTGCCTACAATGAGCAGTTCTTC. This sequence encodes CASSPRGGSAYNEQFF.

DNA of the CDR3: TGCGCCAGCAGCTTGGGGGGGCGAGTCCTGGGACTAGCGGGAGGCGAGCAGTACTTC. Amino acid sequence: CASSLGGRVLGLAGGEQYF. The chain joins TRBV5-1 to TRBJ2-7; 15 positions match TRBD2. J gave up 6 bases and V 0 bases, and 13 bases lay outside the gene matches. CDR1 and CDR2 (germline): SGHRS, YFSETQ. The length of the CDR3 is 19 residues.

The rearrangement joins TRBV5-6 to TRBJ1-3; TRBD1 might be the D (6 bases). The CDR3 runs to 16 residues. CDR1 SGHDT and CDR2 YYEEEE come from the germline V gene. V was clipped by 5 bases and J by 0 bases, with 15 bases between them. CDR3 nucleotides: TGTGCCAGCAGTACCGGGACACCAGGCTCTGGAAACACCATATATTTT. This codes for CASSTGTPGSGNTIYF.

The CDR3, as DNA: TGTGCCAGCAGTTCATTAGCGGGAGGGCCTTACGAGCAGTACTTC. Its protein product is CASSSLAGGPYEQYF. V gene TRBV27 combines with J gene TRBJ2-7, with TRBD2 matching over 11 bases. Trimming cost V 4 bases and J 4 bases; bases outside gene matches: 6. Germline CDR1 and CDR2: MNHEY and SMNVEV (reference sequence). The CDR3 totals 15 residues.

The chain carries TRBV3-1 (or the pseudogene TRBV3-2) and TRBJ2-1, with 8 bases that match TRBD2. The CDR3 length is 17 residues. Germline V lookup: CDR1 LGHDT, CDR2 YNNKEL (reference sequence). J was trimmed by 3 bases and V by 0 bases; bases with no gene match: 7. As DNA, the CDR3 is TGTGCCAGCAGCCAAGATCGCCTAGCGGGTTTCTACAATGAGCAGTTCTTC. It is translated as CASSQDRLAGFYNEQFF.